The clone carrying this T cell receptor (beta chain) was seen at least ten times. The time point is: before trial treatment. Primers used for first-strand cDNA, a TRAV- and TRBV-specific set, covered both alpha and beta chains. TCRs were amplified for 15 to 25 PCR cycles with a constant-region primer and V-primer adapter. TCRdb redid the calling of the reads with MiXCR, one entry per CDR3 protein. Of tens of thousands of distinct CDR3 sequences in the sample, under 9.5% are singletons; the top ten hold roughly 1%. The CDR3 loop spans 15 amino acids. In germline, CDR1 is LNHDA, CDR2 SQIVND (reference sequence). The J segment lost 5 bases and the V segment lost 4 bases, leaving 4 bases of the junction unmatched. These data originate in a study of low-dose radiotherapy and immunotherapy resistance in tumors. Study background: Cohort 2, a group dosed every two weeks at 1 Gy per fraction, received 13 Gy in total over 26 weeks.

This clonotype was obtained from a male donor with prostate cancer. The sample was PBMCs, taken before treatment. The rearrangement uses TRBV19 and TRBJ2-5, with 13 bases matching TRBD2. CDR3 region: CASSTGTSGTETQYF. The CDR3 bases are TGTGCCAGTAGTACCGGGACTAGCGGGACGGAGACCCAGTACTTC.